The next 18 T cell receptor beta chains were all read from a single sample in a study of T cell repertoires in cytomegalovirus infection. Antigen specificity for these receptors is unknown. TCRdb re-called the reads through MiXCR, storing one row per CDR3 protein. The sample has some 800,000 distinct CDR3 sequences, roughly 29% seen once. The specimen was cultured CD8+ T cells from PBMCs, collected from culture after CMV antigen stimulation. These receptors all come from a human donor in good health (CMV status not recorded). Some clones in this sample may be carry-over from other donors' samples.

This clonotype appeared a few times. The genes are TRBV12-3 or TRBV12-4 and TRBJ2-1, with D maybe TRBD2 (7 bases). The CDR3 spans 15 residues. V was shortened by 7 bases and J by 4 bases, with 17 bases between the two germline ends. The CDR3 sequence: CASTGVGGLYNEQFF. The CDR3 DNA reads TGTGCCAGCACCGGAGTGGGGGGGCTTTACAATGAGCAGTTCTTC.

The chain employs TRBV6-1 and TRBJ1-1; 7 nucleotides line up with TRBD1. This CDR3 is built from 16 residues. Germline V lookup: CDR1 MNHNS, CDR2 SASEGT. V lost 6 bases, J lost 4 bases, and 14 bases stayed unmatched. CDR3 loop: CASRTGEVGFGTEAFF. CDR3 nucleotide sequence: TGTGCCAGCAGAACAGGGGAGGTAGGGTTCGGCACTGAAGCTTTCTTT.

CDR3 sequence (DNA): TGTGCCAGCAGCCCAGACAGGGGCTTTGTCGAGCAGTACGTC. Translating gives CASSPDRGFVEQYV. V gene TRBV6-6 combines with J gene TRBJ2-7; 8 nucleotides line up with TRBD1. The junction had 10 bases not matched to a gene; V was cut back by 6 bases and J by 6 bases. The CDR3 has 14 amino acids. Germline-derived CDR1 and CDR2 are MNHNY and SVGAGI (reference sequence).

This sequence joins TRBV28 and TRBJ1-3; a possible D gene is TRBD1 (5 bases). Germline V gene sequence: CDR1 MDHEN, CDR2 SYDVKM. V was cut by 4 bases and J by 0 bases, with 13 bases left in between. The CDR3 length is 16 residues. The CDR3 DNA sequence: TGTGCCAGCAGTTGGGGCTCACTAACCTCTGGAAACACCATATATTTT. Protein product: CASSWGSLTSGNTIYF.

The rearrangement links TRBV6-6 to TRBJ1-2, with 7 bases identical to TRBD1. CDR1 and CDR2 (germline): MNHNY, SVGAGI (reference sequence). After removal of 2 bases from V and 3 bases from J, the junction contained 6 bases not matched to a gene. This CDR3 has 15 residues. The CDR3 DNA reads TGTGCCAGCAGTTACCTGGCAGGGGGGGACTATGGCTACACCTTC. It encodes CASSYLAGGDYGYTF.

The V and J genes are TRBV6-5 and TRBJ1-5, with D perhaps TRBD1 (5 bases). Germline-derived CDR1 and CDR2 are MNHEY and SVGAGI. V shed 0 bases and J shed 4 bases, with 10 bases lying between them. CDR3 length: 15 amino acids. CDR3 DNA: TGTGCCAGCAGTTACTCGAGGACAAGGAATCAGCCCCAGCATTTT. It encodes CASSYSRTRNQPQHF.

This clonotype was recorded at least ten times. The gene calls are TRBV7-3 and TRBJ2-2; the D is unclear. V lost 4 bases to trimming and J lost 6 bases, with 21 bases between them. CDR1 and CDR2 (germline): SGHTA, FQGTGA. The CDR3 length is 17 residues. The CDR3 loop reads CASSSLDGSPHPGELFF. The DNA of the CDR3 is TGTGCCAGCAGCTCACTTGATGGCAGCCCCCATCCCGGGGAGCTGTTTTTT.

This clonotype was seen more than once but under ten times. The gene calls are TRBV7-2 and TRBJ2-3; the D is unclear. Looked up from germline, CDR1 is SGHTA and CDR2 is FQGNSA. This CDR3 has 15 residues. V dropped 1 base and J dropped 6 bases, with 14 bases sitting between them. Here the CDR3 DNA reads TGTGCCAGCAGCTTAGGGGCTAGGATTAGCGATACGCAGTATTTT. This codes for CASSLGARISDTQYF.

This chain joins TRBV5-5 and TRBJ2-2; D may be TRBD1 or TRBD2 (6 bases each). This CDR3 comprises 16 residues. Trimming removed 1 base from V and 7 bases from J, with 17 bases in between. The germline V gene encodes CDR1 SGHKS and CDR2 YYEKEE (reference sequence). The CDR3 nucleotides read TGTGCCAGCAGCTTGTGGATTGGCAGGGGAGGCGGGGAGCTGTTTTTT. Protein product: CASSLWIGRGGGELFF.

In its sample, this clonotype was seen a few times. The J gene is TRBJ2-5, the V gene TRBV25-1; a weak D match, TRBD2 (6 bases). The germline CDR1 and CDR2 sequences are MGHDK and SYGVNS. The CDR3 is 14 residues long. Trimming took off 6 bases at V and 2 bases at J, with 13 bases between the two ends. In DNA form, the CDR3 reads TGTGCCAGCAGCCGAGCGGGCCCACAAGAGACCCAGTACTTC. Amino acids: CASSRAGPQETQYF.

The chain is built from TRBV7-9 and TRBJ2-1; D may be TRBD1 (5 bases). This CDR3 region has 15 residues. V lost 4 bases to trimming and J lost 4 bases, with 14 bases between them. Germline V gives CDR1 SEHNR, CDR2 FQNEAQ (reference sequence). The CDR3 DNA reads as TGTGCCAGCAGCTGGGGCAGGACCCCATACAATGAGCAGTTCTTC. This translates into CASSWGRTPYNEQFF.

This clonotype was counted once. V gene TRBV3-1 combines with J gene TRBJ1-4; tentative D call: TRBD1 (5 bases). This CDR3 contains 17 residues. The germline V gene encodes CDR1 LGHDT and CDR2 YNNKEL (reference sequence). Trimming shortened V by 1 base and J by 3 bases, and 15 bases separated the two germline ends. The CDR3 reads CASSQVGSGRPNEKLFF. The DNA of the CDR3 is TGTGCCAGCAGCCAAGTGGGGTCAGGGCGGCCTAATGAAAAACTGTTTTTT.

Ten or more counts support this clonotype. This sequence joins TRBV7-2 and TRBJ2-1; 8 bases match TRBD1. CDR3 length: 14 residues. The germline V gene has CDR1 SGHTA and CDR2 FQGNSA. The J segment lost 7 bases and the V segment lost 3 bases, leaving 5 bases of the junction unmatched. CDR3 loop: CASSFGQGVNEQFF. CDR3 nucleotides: TGTGCCAGCAGCTTCGGACAGGGTGTGAATGAGCAGTTCTTC.

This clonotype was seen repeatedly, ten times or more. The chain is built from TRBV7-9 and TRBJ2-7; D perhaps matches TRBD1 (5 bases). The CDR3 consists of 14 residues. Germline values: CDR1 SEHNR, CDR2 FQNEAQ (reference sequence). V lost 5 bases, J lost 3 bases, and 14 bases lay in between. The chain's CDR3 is CASSVREADYEQYF. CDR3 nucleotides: TGTGCCAGCAGCGTCAGGGAAGCAGACTACGAGCAGTACTTC.

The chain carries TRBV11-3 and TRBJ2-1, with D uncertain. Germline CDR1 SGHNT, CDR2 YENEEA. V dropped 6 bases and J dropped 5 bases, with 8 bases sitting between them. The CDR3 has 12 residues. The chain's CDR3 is CASSSQNNEQFF. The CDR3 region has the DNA TGTGCCAGCAGTTCTCAGAACAATGAGCAGTTCTTC.

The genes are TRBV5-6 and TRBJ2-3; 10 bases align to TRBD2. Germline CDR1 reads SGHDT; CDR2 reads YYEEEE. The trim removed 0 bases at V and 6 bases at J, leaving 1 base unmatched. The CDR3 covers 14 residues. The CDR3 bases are TGTGCCAGCAGCTTGGGTAGCGGGGGGGATACGCAGTATTTT. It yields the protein CASSLGSGGDTQYF.

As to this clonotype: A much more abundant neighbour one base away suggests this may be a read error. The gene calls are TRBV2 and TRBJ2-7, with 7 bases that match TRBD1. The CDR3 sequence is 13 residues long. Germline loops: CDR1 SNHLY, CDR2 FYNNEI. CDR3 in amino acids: CASSEGTAYEQYF. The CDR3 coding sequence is TGTGCCAGCAGCGAAGGGACAGCCTACGAGCAGTACTTC.

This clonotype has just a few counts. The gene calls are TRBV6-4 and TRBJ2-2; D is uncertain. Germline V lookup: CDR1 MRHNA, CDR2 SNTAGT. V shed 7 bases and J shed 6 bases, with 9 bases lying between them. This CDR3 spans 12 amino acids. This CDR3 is CASMGSPGELFF. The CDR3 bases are TGTGCCAGCATGGGATCCCCCGGGGAGCTGTTTTTT.